One and the same sample provided the 22 T cell receptor beta chains below, sequenced in a study of human T cells and chemical hapten exposure. Documented time point: patch test 3, about 24 weeks after DPC sensitization. Treatment described: therapeutic diphenylcyclopropenone sensitization with weekly scalp DPC. From whole blood left unfractionated, total RNA was extracted. TCRdb ran MiXCR on the RACE reads and lists one entry per CDR3 protein. The data hold approximately 41,000 distinct CDR3 sequences, with 9% to 9.5% observed a single time. The sequenced sample was whole blood, obtained in connection with sensitization to the hapten diphenylcyclopropenone (DPC). These receptors were collected from a man aged 45-65 years with alopecia areata. Some clones in this sample may be carry-over from other donors' samples.

There are many counts of this clonotype. The chain uses TRBV20-1 and TRBJ2-7; a possible D gene is TRBD1 (6 bases). This CDR3 has 15 amino acids. V was clipped by 6 bases and J by 2 bases, with 20 bases between them. Germline V gene sequence: CDR1 DFQATT, CDR2 SNEGSKA (reference sequence). The CDR3, as DNA: TGCAGTGCCCGAGGCCCCGGACAGCCCGCCTACGAGCAGTACTTC. This sequence encodes CSARGPGQPAYEQYF.

This clonotype has a count of ten or more. This chain joins TRBV6-1 and TRBJ2-1, with D perhaps TRBD1 or TRBD2 (5 bases each). V was pared by 3 bases and J by 8 bases, with 14 bases between. Germline V gene lookup returns CDR1 MNHNS and CDR2 SASEGT. The CDR3 sequence is 14 residues long. CDR3 amino acids: CASSDPGTGHEQFF. CDR3 DNA sequence: TGTGCCAGCAGTGATCCCGGGACGGGACATGAGCAGTTCTTC.

This clonotype was counted only a few times. The CDR3, as DNA: TGCAGTGCTAGACAGGCCAGGCAGTTCTTC. It specifies CSARQARQFF. The gene calls are TRBV20-1 and TRBJ2-1; D remains unclear. Germline V gives CDR1 DFQATT, CDR2 SNEGSKA (reference sequence). The ends were cut back, 2 bases at V and 12 bases at J, with 8 bases in the middle. The CDR3 loop spans 10 amino acids.

The J gene is TRBJ1-3, the V gene TRBV6-5; D gene unclear. V was cut by 2 bases and J by 2 bases, with 4 bases left in between. The length of the CDR3 is 13 residues. Germline V gives CDR1 MNHEY, CDR2 SVGAGI. The CDR3, as DNA: TGTGCCAGCAGTTACGCGCCTGGAAACACCATATATTTT. Residues: CASSYAPGNTIYF.

As regards this clonotype: It may be a read error: a sequence one base away is much more abundant. The chain combines TRBV28 with TRBJ2-5; D is ambiguous. The germline V gene has CDR1 MDHEN and CDR2 SYDVKM. Trimming removed 5 bases from V and 5 bases from J, with 12 bases in between. This CDR3 region has 13 residues. The CDR3 loop is CASSTLVPETQYF. The CDR3 bases are TGTGCCAGCAGTACCCTTGTCCCGGAGACCCAGTACTTC.

This clonotype has a count of ten or more. The V and J genes are TRBV7-8 and TRBJ2-2; tentatively, D is TRBD2 (6 bases). Germline CDR1 reads SGHVS; CDR2 reads FQNEAQ. V was cut by 0 bases and J by 0 bases, with 11 bases left in between. The CDR3 is 17 amino acids. CDR3 sequence (DNA): TGTGCCAGCAGCTTAGCATACGGAGGGCCGAACACCGGGGAGCTGTTTTTT. Protein: CASSLAYGGPNTGELFF.

This clonotype was observed a few times. The J gene is TRBJ2-1, the V gene TRBV11-2; 12 bases line up with TRBD2. CDR1 is SGHAT, CDR2 FQNNGV, per germline. This CDR3 region has 16 residues. Germline trimming cut 5 bases from V and 6 bases from J; bases unmatched to any gene: 8. The CDR3 nucleotides read TGTGCCAGCAGCGGTGGACTAGCGGGATTCGTCAATGAGCAGTTCTTC. Protein sequence: CASSGGLAGFVNEQFF.

J is TRBJ2-7 and V is TRBV29-1, with 10 bases fitting TRBD1. The germline gives CDR1 SQVTM, CDR2 ANQGSEA. The CDR3 extends over 12 amino acids. J gave up 4 bases and V 8 bases, and 5 bases lay outside the gene matches. The CDR3 protein is CSTAGQGYEQYF. The CDR3 DNA is TGCAGCACAGCGGGACAGGGGTACGAGCAGTACTTC.

The rearrangement uses TRBV29-1 and TRBJ2-4, with 10 bases fitting TRBD1. The V and J ends lost 6 bases and 6 bases, in that order; junction bases with no gene match: 5. Germline values: CDR1 SQVTM, CDR2 ANQGSEA. The CDR3 has 13 residues. CDR3 nucleotide sequence: TGCAGCGTACTAGGACAGGGGGGAAACATTCAGTACTTC. Its translation: CSVLGQGGNIQYF.

This clonotype appeared many times. The rearrangement links TRBV20-1 to TRBJ2-1; D is undetermined. This CDR3 is built from 14 residues. Germline V gene data show CDR1 as DFQATT and CDR2 as SNEGSKA (reference sequence). The V end was cut by 0 bases, the J end by 5 bases, with 11 bases between. The CDR3 nucleotides read TGCAGTGCTAGAGATGTTACGCGGAACAATGAGCAGTTCTTC. Translation: CSARDVTRNNEQFF.

This rearrangement joins TRBV6-5 to TRBJ1-4; D is perhaps TRBD1 (6 bases). The CDR3 loop spans 14 amino acids. Germline V gene lookup returns CDR1 MNHEY and CDR2 SVGAGI. The ends were cut back, 6 bases at V and 7 bases at J, with 15 bases in the middle. The CDR3 loop is CASSPTGIGEKLFF. CDR3 bases: TGTGCCAGCAGCCCAACAGGGATTGGTGAAAAACTGTTTTTT.

There are many counts of this clonotype. The rearrangement uses TRBV27 and TRBJ2-6; D perhaps matches TRBD1 (5 bases). The CDR3 covers 15 residues. Looked up from germline, CDR1 is MNHEY and CDR2 is SMNVEV (reference sequence). The V gene lost 0 bases and the J gene lost 4 bases, with 7 bases spanning the gap. CDR3 in DNA: TGTGCCAGCAGTTTATCTTGGACAGGGGCCAACGTCCTGACTTTC. Translated, it gives CASSLSWTGANVLTF.

V usage is TRBV29-1 and J usage is TRBJ2-4; 8 nucleotides line up with TRBD1. Trimming removed 6 bases from V and 7 bases from J; junction bases left unmatched: 5. CDR3 length equals 12 residues. CDR1 and CDR2 (germline): SQVTM, ANQGSEA. The CDR3 DNA is TGCAGCGTCGGACAGGGTGACAACATTCAGTACTTC. Its protein product is CSVGQGDNIQYF.

The V gene is TRBV5-1, the J gene TRBJ2-7; TRBD2 aligns across 10 bases. CDR3 length: 15 residues. The V segment lost 3 bases and the J segment 0 bases; nucleotides outside the gene matches: 3. CDR1 SGHRS and CDR2 YFSETQ come from the germline V gene. CDR3 nucleotide sequence: TGCGCCAGCAGCTACCCTAGCGGGAGCTCCTACGAGCAGTACTTC. Translating it yields CASSYPSGSSYEQYF.

Comment on this clonotype: The junction differs from germline at one of its ends, possibly a read error. The chain uses TRBV7-9 and TRBJ1-2; D is uncertain. Germline CDR1 reads SEHNR; CDR2 reads FQNEAQ (reference sequence). The CDR3 spans 12 residues. The CDR3 region is CASSRQPGGSAF. CDR3 bases: TGTGCCAGCAGCCGACAACCCGGAGGTTCAGCCTTC.

In its sample, this clonotype was seen many times. This sequence joins TRBV20-1 and TRBJ2-7; the match to TRBD2 covers 11 bases. The length of the CDR3 is 16 residues. Trimming removed 1 base from V and 3 bases from J; junction bases left unmatched: 8. CDR1 is DFQATT, CDR2 SNEGSKA, per germline (reference sequence). The DNA of the CDR3 is TGCAGTGCTAGAGGGGTTGAGGGACTAGCGGTCTACGAGCAGTACTTC. Residues: CSARGVEGLAVYEQYF.

The J gene is TRBJ1-1, the V gene TRBV14, with 7 bases fitting TRBD1. Germline lookup yields CDR1 SGHDN and CDR2 FVKESK. Unmatched junction bases numbered 6, after V lost 0 bases and J lost 5 bases. This CDR3 is built from 15 residues. This chain's CDR3 is CASSQERGLRTEAFF. The CDR3 bases are TGTGCCAGCAGCCAAGAAAGGGGGCTGAGAACTGAAGCTTTCTTT. Drawing the rest from reference TRBV14 and TRBJ1-1, the complete variable domain is EAGVTQFPSHSVIEKGQTVTLRCDPISGHDNLYWYRRVMGKEIKFLLHFVKESKQDESGMPNNRFLAERTGGTYSTLKVQPAELEDSGVYFCASSQERGLRTEAFFGQGTRLTVV.

In this sample, this clonotype turned up a few times. V gene TRBV9 combines with J gene TRBJ2-7; D is tentatively TRBD1 or TRBD2 (5 bases each). This CDR3 comprises 15 residues. The germline V gene has CDR1 SGDLS and CDR2 YYNGEE. V lost 7 bases, J lost 7 bases, and 24 bases lay in between. In DNA, the CDR3 is TGTGCCAGCGGCCCCTTTACCGACAGTCCGGGGGAGCAGTACTTC. It encodes CASGPFTDSPGEQYF.

CDR3 amino acids: CASSLTPGGGNEQFF. CDR3 DNA: TGTGCCAGCAGCTTAACCCCGGGAGGCGGTAATGAGCAGTTCTTC. The chain carries TRBV7-3 and TRBJ2-1; 7 bases line up with TRBD2. Per the germline V gene, CDR1 is SGHTA and CDR2 is FQGTGA. V trimming: 0 bases; J trimming: 7 bases; junction bases outside the gene matches: 6. CDR3 length: 15 amino acids.

At least ten counts were recorded for this clonotype. J is TRBJ2-3 and V is TRBV11-2; 7 positions agree with TRBD2. Germline V gene lookup returns CDR1 SGHAT and CDR2 FQNNGV. Trimming at V came to 5 bases and at J to 4 bases, leaving 9 bases not matched to a gene. The CDR3 is made up of 15 amino acids. CDR3 sequence (DNA): TGTGCCAGCAGCCGGACTAGTTCGGGGGCAGATACGCAGTATTTT. Its translation is CASSRTSSGADTQYF.

The gene calls are TRBV29-1 and TRBJ2-4; TRBD1 matches at 11 bases. CDR3 length: 14 amino acids. Per germline, CDR1 SQVTM and CDR2 ANQGSEA. V gave up 4 bases and J gave up 5 bases; unmatched junction bases: 4. The CDR3 DNA is TGCAGCGTTGGGACAGGGGGCTATGAAAACATTCAGTACTTC. Residues: CSVGTGGYENIQYF.

This clonotype was detected many times. The chain joins TRBV12-3 or TRBV12-4 to TRBJ1-1; 7 positions agree with TRBD1. V lost 8 bases and J lost 1; bases outside the gene matches: 7. The CDR3 consists of 14 residues. The CDR3 loop is CASRAGGSNTEAFF. The CDR3 bases are TGTGCCAGCCGAGCAGGGGGATCGAACACTGAAGCTTTCTTT.